This T cell receptor (beta chain) was recorded in a study of T-cell memory formation after mild COVID-19. Findings and limits, study-wide: Unconfirmed was the SARS-CoV-2 specificity of second-wave clones that peaked on day 37. Clones that shrank (day 15 to 85) were balanced CD4/CD8, whereas later expanders leaned CD4+.

In its sample, this clonotype was seen a few times. Its antigen is undetermined. Trimming took 2 bases from V and 2 from J, leaving 19 bases between them. This CDR3 is built from 17 residues. TCRdb redid the calling of the 5' RACE reads with MiXCR, one entry per CDR3 protein. The table has around 470,000 distinct CDR3 sequences, around 19% seen once. The sequence was collected from an adult woman who had mild COVID-19 (a few samples of this study predate the infection). Cell type and time point are not known. The chain combines TRBV12-3 or TRBV12-4 with TRBJ2-7; unclear D gene. The source material was PBMCs or a T cell subset sorted from them (not recorded which). The CDR3 sequence: CASSLTPGEGLAYEQYF. The CDR3 region has the DNA TGTGCCAGCAGTTTAACCCCGGGCGAAGGTCTAGCCTACGAGCAGTACTTC.